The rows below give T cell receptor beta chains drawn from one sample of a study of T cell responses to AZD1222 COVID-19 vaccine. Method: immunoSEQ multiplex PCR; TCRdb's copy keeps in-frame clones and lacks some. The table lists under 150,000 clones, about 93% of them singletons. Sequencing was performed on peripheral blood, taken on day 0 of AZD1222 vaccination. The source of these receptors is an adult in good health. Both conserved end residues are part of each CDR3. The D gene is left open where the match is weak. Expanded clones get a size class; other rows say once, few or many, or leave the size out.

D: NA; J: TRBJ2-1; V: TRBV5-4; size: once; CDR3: CASSLDNYNEQFF; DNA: TGTGCCAGCAGCTTGGACAACTACAATGAGCAGTTCTTC
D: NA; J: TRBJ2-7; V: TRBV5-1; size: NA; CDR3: CASSPGQFKEQYF; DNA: TGCGCCAGCAGCCCAGGACAGTTTAAGGAGCAGTACTTC
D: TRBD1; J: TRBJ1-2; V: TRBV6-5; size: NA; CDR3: CASSYGGTDYGYTF; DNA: TGTGCCAGCAGTTACGGCGGGACAGACTATGGCTACACCTTC
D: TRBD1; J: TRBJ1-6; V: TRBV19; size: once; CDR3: CASSIDRDSRNSPLHF; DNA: TGTGCCAGTAGTATAGACCGGGACAGCAGAAATTCACCCCTCCACTTT
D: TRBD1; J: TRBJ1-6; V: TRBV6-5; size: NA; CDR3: CASSNRDRVGSPLHF; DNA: TGTGCCAGCAGTAACCGGGACAGGGTCGGTTCACCCCTCCACTTT
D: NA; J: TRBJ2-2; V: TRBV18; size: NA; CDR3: CASSPNGGATNTGELFF; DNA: TGTGCCAGCTCACCAAACGGTGGGGCGACGAACACCGGGGAGCTGTTTTTT
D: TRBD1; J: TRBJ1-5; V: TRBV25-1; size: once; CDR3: CASSGITGDQPQHF; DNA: TGTGCCAGCAGTGGGATAACAGGGGATCAGCCCCAGCATTTT
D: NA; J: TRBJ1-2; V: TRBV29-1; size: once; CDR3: CSVDPRGGNDYGYTF; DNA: TGCAGCGTTGATCCAAGGGGAGGGAATGACTATGGCTACACCTTC
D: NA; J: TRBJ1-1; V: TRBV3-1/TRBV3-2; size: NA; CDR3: CASSQGVEGRDTEAFF; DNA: TGTGCCAGCAGCCAAGGAGTCGAGGGGAGGGACACTGAAGCTTTCTTT
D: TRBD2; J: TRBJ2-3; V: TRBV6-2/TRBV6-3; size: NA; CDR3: CASSTSADTQYF; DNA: TGTGCCAGCAGTACTAGCGCAGATACGCAGTATTTT
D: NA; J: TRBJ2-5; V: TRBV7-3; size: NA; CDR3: CASSLGGMAQETQYF; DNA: TGTGCCAGCAGCTTGGGGGGCATGGCCCAAGAGACCCAGTACTTC
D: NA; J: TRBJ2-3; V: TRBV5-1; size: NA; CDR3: CASSFAGRQVLDTQYF; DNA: TGCGCCAGCAGCTTCGCAGGACGCCAGGTCCTGGATACGCAGTATTTT
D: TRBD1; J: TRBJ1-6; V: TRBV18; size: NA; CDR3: CASSPTGQNEPLHF; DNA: TGTGCCAGCTCACCGACAGGGCAAAATGAACCCCTCCACTTT
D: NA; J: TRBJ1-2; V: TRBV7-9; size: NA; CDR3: CASSALGGLEYGYTF; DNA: TGTGCCAGCAGCGCATTGGGGGGGCTTGAGTATGGCTACACCTTC
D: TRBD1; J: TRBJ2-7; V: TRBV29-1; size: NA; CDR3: CSVAPGTGGSEQYF; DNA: TGCAGCGTGGCGCCCGGGACAGGGGGCAGCGAGCAGTACTTC
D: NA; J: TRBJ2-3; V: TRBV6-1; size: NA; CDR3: CASRRTDTQYF; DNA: TGTGCCAGCAGACGCACAGATACGCAGTATTTT
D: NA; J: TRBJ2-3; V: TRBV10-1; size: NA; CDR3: CASSGGGGGRGDTQYF; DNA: TGCGCCAGCAGTGGGGGCGGCGGGGGCCGGGGAGATACGCAGTATTTT
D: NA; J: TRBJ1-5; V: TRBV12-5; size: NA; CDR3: CASGLDMSLYSNQPQHF; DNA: TGTGCTAGTGGCCTTGACATGTCCCTATATAGCAATCAGCCCCAGCATTTT
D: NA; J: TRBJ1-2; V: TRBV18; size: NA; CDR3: CASEPGENYGYTF; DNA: TGTGCCAGCGAACCAGGGGAAAACTATGGCTACACCTTC
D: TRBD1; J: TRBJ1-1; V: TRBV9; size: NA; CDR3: CASSVASGQGATEAFF; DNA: TGTGCCAGCAGCGTAGCTTCTGGACAGGGGGCCACTGAAGCTTTCTTT
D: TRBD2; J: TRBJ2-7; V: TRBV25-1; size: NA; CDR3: CASSRAGLPDEQYF; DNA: TGTGCCAGCAGCCGAGCGGGGCTCCCCGACGAGCAGTACTTC
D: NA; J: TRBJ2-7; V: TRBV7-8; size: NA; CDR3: CASSLAVGGSPSSYEQYF; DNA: TGTGCCAGCAGCTTAGCGGTGGGTGGCAGCCCAAGCTCCTACGAGCAGTACTTC
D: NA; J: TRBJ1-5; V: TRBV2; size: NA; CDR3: CASSPGFLSNQPQHF; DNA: TGTGCCAGCAGCCCAGGGTTTCTGAGCAATCAGCCCCAGCATTTT
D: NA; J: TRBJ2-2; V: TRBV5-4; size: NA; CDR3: CASSLVGLGNTGELFF; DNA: TGTGCCAGCAGCTTGGTGGGTCTAGGGAACACCGGGGAGCTGTTTTTT
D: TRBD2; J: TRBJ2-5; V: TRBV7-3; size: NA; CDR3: CASSPSGIEGETQYF; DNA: TGTGCCAGCAGCCCTAGCGGGATAGAGGGAGAGACCCAGTACTTC
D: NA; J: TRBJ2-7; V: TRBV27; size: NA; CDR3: CASSHTGSKSHEQYF; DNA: TGTGCCAGCAGTCACACAGGGAGTAAGTCCCACGAGCAGTACTTC
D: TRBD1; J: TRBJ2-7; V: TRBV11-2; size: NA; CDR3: CASRQGTYEQYF; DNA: TGTGCCAGCCGACAGGGAACCTACGAGCAGTACTTC
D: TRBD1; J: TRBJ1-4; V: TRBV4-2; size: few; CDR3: CASSRAATGSNEKLFF; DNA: TGTGCCAGCAGCCGAGCAGCGACAGGGAGTAATGAAAAACTGTTTTTT
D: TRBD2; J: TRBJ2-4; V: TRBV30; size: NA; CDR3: CAWGPGGANIQYF; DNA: TGTGCCTGGGGCCCCGGGGGGGCTAACATTCAGTACTTC
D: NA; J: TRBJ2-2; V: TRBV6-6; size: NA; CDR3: CASRAGANTGELFF; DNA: TGTGCCAGCAGGGCAGGTGCGAACACCGGGGAGCTGTTTTTT
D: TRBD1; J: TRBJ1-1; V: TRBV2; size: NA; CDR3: CASSPDRGVTEAFF; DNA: TGTGCCAGCAGCCCCGACAGGGGGGTCACTGAAGCTTTCTTT
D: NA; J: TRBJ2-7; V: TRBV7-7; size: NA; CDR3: CASSPLRGRLNEQYF; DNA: TGTGCCAGCAGCCCTCTACGAGGCAGGCTCAACGAGCAGTACTTC
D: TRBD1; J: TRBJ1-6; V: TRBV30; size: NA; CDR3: CALEGQGSRNSPLHF; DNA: TGTGCCTTGGAAGGACAGGGCTCTCGTAATTCACCCCTCCACTTT
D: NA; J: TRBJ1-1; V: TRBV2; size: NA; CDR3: CASSEVGKNTEAFF; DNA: TGTGCCAGCAGTGAGGTAGGAAAGAACACTGAAGCTTTCTTT
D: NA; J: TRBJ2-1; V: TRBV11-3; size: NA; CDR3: CASSLGTPQHNEQFF; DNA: TGTGCCAGCAGCCTGGGGACGCCTCAGCACAATGAGCAGTTCTTC
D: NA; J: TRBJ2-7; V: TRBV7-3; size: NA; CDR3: CASSLGGDEQYF; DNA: TGTGCCAGCAGCTTAGGCGGCGACGAGCAGTACTTC
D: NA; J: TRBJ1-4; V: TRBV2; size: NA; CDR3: CASSQSANEKLFF; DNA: TGTGCCAGCAGCCAGTCGGCTAATGAAAAACTGTTTTTT
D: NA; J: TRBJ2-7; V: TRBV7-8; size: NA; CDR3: CASSLRYEQYF; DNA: TGTGCCAGCAGCTTAAGATACGAGCAGTACTTC
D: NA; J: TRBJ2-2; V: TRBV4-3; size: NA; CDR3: CASSQEIWGAGELFF; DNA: TGCGCCAGCAGCCAAGAAATCTGGGGTGCCGGGGAGCTGTTTTTT
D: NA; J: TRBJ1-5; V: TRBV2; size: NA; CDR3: CASSRDMGQPQHF; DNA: TGTGCCAGCAGCAGGGACATGGGACAGCCCCAGCATTTT
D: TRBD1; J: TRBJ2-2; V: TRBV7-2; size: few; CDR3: CASSLDRPLVGGELFF; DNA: TGTGCCAGCAGCTTGGACAGGCCTTTAGTGGGCGGGGAGCTGTTTTTT
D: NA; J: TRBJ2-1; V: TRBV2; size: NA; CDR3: CASMGGAGNEQFF; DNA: TGTGCCAGCATGGGGGGCGCAGGGAATGAGCAGTTCTTC